One and the same sample provided the 22 T cell receptor beta chains below, sequenced in a study of cytomegalovirus exposure and HLA in healthy donors. Profiling relied on immunoSEQ multiplex PCR, and the TCRdb table lists in-frame clones only, not all of them. The repertoire includes about 360,000 clones, 86% of them detected once, and roughly 0.83% sits in the top ten. Sequenced input: PBMCs. These receptors were obtained from a woman aged 18-29 years in good health and CMV-seronegative.

This clone has a handful of counts. Other nucleotide sequences in the sample specify the same CDR3. The V call is TRBV7-9, the J call TRBJ1-5, with no clear D. V lost 3 bases to trimming and J lost 4 bases, with 4 bases between them. The CDR3 is made up of 12 amino acids. CDR1 and CDR2 (germline): SEHNR, FQNEAQ (reference sequence). CDR3 protein: CASSFGNQPQHF. The CDR3 region has the DNA TGTGCCAGCAGCTTCGGGAATCAGCCCCAGCATTTT.

V usage is TRBV2 and J usage is TRBJ1-4, with 12 bases aligning to TRBD1. This CDR3 has 15 residues. V lost 7 bases, J lost 5 bases, and 5 bases stayed unmatched. Germline V CDR1 and CDR2: SNHLY, FYNNEI. CDR3 sequence (DNA): TGTGCCAGCAAGGGACAGGGGGCGTTGAATGAAAAACTGTTTTTT. Translation gives CASKGQGALNEKLFF. The whole variable domain, remainder taken from reference TRBV2 and TRBJ1-4, is EPEVTQTPSHQVTQMGQEVILRCVPISNHLYFYWYRQILGQKVEFLVSFYNNEISEKSEIFDDQFSVERPDGSNFTLKIRSTKLEDSAMYFCASKGQGALNEKLFFGSGTQLSVL.

CDR3 amino acids: CASSDPRTDNEQFF. The CDR3 nucleotides read TGCGCCAGCAGCGATCCACGAACGGACAATGAGCAGTTCTTC. The V call is TRBV5-1, the J call TRBJ2-1, with D unresolved. With 4 bases removed from V and 5 bases from J, the gap between germline ends came to 13 bases. The CDR3 runs to 14 residues. Germline assignment: CDR1 SGHRS and CDR2 YFSETQ. Together with reference TRBV5-1 and TRBJ2-1, the CDR3 gives the full variable domain: KAGVTQTPRYLIKTRGQQVTLSCSPISGHRSVSWYQQTPGQGLQFLFEYFSETQRNKGNFPGRFSGRQFSNSRSEMNVSTLELGDSALYLCASSDPRTDNEQFFGPGTRLTVL.

This chain links TRBV9 with TRBJ1-1; a weak D match, TRBD1 (6 bases). Trimming stripped 4 bases from V and 4 bases from J, with 17 bases between. Germline loops: CDR1 SGDLS, CDR2 YYNGEE. The CDR3 spans 15 residues. The CDR3 sequence: CASSPEGVGGTEAFF. The CDR3 nucleotides are TGTGCCAGCAGCCCAGAGGGGGTCGGCGGCACTGAAGCTTTCTTT.

The chain is built from TRBV9 and TRBJ2-1; D might be TRBD2 (6 bases). Germline V gene sequence: CDR1 SGDLS, CDR2 YYNGEE. The CDR3 has 15 residues. V lost 0 bases to trimming and J lost 4 bases, with 11 bases between them. CDR3 region: CASSVAGLPYNEQFF. CDR3 coding DNA: TGTGCCAGCAGCGTAGCAGGACTACCGTACAATGAGCAGTTCTTC. The whole variable domain, remainder taken from reference TRBV9 and TRBJ2-1, is DSGVTQTPKHLITATGQRVTLRCSPRSGDLSVYWYQQSLDQGLQFLIQYYNGEERAKGNILERFSAQQFPDLHSELNLSSLELGDSALYFCASSVAGLPYNEQFFGPGTRLTVL.

The rearrangement uses TRBV18 and TRBJ1-1; maybe TRBD1 (5 bases). This CDR3 region has 13 residues. V shed 1 base and J shed 6 bases, with 9 bases lying between them. Germline CDR1 KGHSH, CDR2 LQKENI. The CDR3 loop reads CASSPQWGAEAFF. In DNA, the CDR3 is TGTGCCAGCTCACCACAATGGGGGGCTGAAGCTTTCTTT.

The chain links TRBV5-6 to TRBJ2-1; TRBD2 agrees at 7 bases. V dropped 4 bases and J dropped 8; count of bases not matched to a gene: 12. CDR1 is SGHDT and CDR2 is YYEEEE in the germline V gene. The CDR3 has 15 amino acids. The chain's CDR3 is CASSPGLGILDEQFF. CDR3 DNA sequence: TGTGCCAGCAGCCCCGGACTAGGGATTTTAGATGAGCAGTTCTTC.

This clone was picked up a small number of times. The chain joins TRBV7-9 to TRBJ1-3, with 7 bases that match TRBD1. Germline CDR1 is SEHNR and CDR2 is FQNEAQ (reference sequence). J lost 0 bases, V lost 3 bases, and 5 bases had no gene match. CDR3 length: 16 amino acids. CDR3 nucleotide sequence: TGTGCCAGCAGCTTGGGGACAGCCCTCTCTGGAAACACCATATATTTT. It is translated as CASSLGTALSGNTIYF. The whole variable domain, filled in from reference TRBV7-9 and TRBJ1-3, reads DTGVSQNPRHKITKRGQNVTFRCDPISEHNRLYWYRQTLGQGPEFLTYFQNEAQLEKSRLLSDRFSAERPKGSFSTLEIQRTEQGDSAMYLCASSLGTALSGNTIYFGEGSWLTVV.

The chain couples TRBV5-1 to TRBJ2-7, with D tentatively TRBD2 (6 bases). The CDR3 consists of 16 residues. Germline V gene data show CDR1 as SGHRS and CDR2 as YFSETQ. V was shortened by 5 bases and J by 2 bases, with 20 bases between the two germline ends. As DNA, the CDR3 is TGCGCCAGCAGGCTTGGCGGGGTGAGCGGTACCTACGAGCAGTACTTC. This gives the protein CASRLGGVSGTYEQYF.

This chain links TRBV30 with TRBJ2-5, with a possible D match to TRBD2 (6 bases). Trimming left V 2 bases short and J 1 base short, with 20 bases between. The CDR3 consists of 17 residues. Germline V lookup: CDR1 GTSNPN, CDR2 SVGIG (reference sequence). CDR3: CAWSQVRSGALQETQYF. The CDR3 nucleotides read TGTGCCTGGAGTCAAGTCAGGTCGGGAGCCCTCCAAGAGACCCAGTACTTC.

The chain uses TRBV5-1 and TRBJ2-7; 10 bases match TRBD2. This CDR3 has 16 amino acids. J lost 1 base, V lost 5 bases, and 9 bases had no gene match. Per the germline V gene, CDR1 is SGHRS and CDR2 is YFSETQ. The CDR3 protein is CASSFLAGVRSYEQYF. CDR3 in DNA: TGCGCCAGCAGTTTTCTAGCGGGAGTCCGATCCTACGAGCAGTACTTC.

This clone came up once. The V gene is TRBV6-1, the J gene TRBJ2-7, with 9 bases identical to TRBD1. Germline CDR1 MNHNS, CDR2 SASEGT. After removal of 3 bases from V and 1 base from J, the junction contained 19 bases not matched to a gene. This CDR3 region has 20 residues. The CDR3 reads CASSEKGTGTGNSRSYEQYF. The DNA of the CDR3 is TGTGCCAGCAGTGAGAAAGGTACCGGGACAGGGAACAGTAGGTCCTACGAGCAGTACTTC.

V and J are TRBV29-1 and TRBJ2-1; TRBD2 matches at 9 bases. This CDR3 is 15 amino acids long. The germline V gene encodes CDR1 SQVTM and CDR2 ANQGSEA. J gave up 0 bases and V 1 base, and 1 base lay outside the gene matches. CDR3 in amino acids: CSVEGGGDSYNEQFF. The CDR3 bases are TGCAGCGTTGAAGGCGGGGGGGACTCCTACAATGAGCAGTTCTTC.

With respect to this clone: The same CDR3 is also encoded by other DNA sequences in this sample. The chain has TRBV5-1 and TRBJ1-3; no clear D gene. V lost 0 bases, J lost 0 bases, and 4 bases lay in between. Germline V lookup: CDR1 SGHRS, CDR2 YFSETQ. The CDR3 length is 14 residues. CDR3 bases: TGCGCCAGCAGCTTGGACTACTCTGGAAACACCATATATTTT. Translated, it gives CASSLDYSGNTIYF.

The V and J genes are TRBV2 and TRBJ1-1, with a tentative D call TRBD1 (6 bases). CDR1 is SNHLY, CDR2 FYNNEI, per germline. This CDR3 spans 14 amino acids. V lost 6 bases and J lost 1, with 12 bases in between. The CDR3 DNA reads as TGTGCCAGCAGCGTACAGGGAAGGAACACTGAAGCTTTCTTT. It encodes CASSVQGRNTEAFF.

The genes are TRBV29-1 and TRBJ2-2; tentative D call: TRBD2 (5 bases). Germline V gene sequence: CDR1 SQVTM, CDR2 ANQGSEA. The CDR3 is made up of 14 amino acids. Trimming removed 1 base at V and 5 bases at J, with 11 bases between. CDR3: CSVEVGSRTGELFF. CDR3 coding DNA: TGCAGCGTTGAAGTGGGGAGTAGGACCGGGGAGCTGTTTTTT.

The gene calls are TRBV5-1 and TRBJ1-1, with TRBD1 identical over 9 bases. There are 13 residues in the CDR3. Germline CDR1 is SGHRS and CDR2 is YFSETQ. The V segment lost 4 bases and the J segment 7 bases; nucleotides outside the gene matches: 5. CDR3 nucleotides: TGCGCCAGCAGCACCGGACAGGGGCGTGAAGCTTTCTTT. Its translation: CASSTGQGREAFF.

The chain is built from TRBV7-2 and TRBJ1-4; tentatively, D is TRBD1 (5 bases). V was shortened by 1 base and J by 8 bases, with 26 bases between the two germline ends. The CDR3 has 19 amino acids. Germline CDR1 and CDR2: SGHTA and FQGNSA. This chain's CDR3 is CASSLGPRATGEGKEKLFF. CDR3 sequence (DNA): TGTGCCAGCAGCTTAGGTCCCCGGGCCACAGGAGAAGGGAAGGAAAAACTGTTTTTT.

For this clone: Other DNA sequences within the sample encode an identical CDR3. The chain carries TRBV27 and TRBJ1-1, with 8 positions matching TRBD1. CDR3 length equals 15 residues. V was clipped by 0 bases and J by 4 bases; unmatched bases: 4. CDR1 and CDR2 (germline): MNHEY, SMNVEV (reference sequence). CDR3 bases: TGTGCCAGCAGTTTATCGGGTCAGGGGGCCACTGAAGCTTTCTTT. It specifies CASSLSGQGATEAFF.

The V gene is TRBV30, the J gene TRBJ1-1, with 8 nucleotides matching TRBD1. This CDR3 contains 12 residues. CDR1 and CDR2 (germline): GTSNPN, SVGIG (reference sequence). The V gene end was trimmed by 8 bases and the J gene end by 0 bases; junction bases not matched to a gene: 2. The DNA for the CDR3 is TGTGCCGGGGACAGGATGAACACTGAAGCTTTCTTT. Protein: CAGDRMNTEAFF.

Written as DNA, the CDR3 is TGCGCCAGCAGCCACGTGCAGGTAGCGGGGGAATACGAGCAGTACTTC. This encodes CASSHVQVAGEYEQYF. V gene TRBV4-1 combines with J gene TRBJ2-7; TRBD2 aligns across 9 bases. J was trimmed by 4 bases and V by 3 bases; bases with no gene match: 10. Germline CDR1 reads MGHRA; CDR2 reads YSYEKL. The CDR3 covers 16 residues.

The CDR3 sequence: CASSEYRDRGYAFF. The CDR3 nucleotides are TGTGCCAGCAGTGAATATAGGGACAGGGGTTACGCTTTCTTT. This chain joins TRBV6-1 and TRBJ1-1, with 10 bases fitting TRBD1. The CDR3 covers 14 residues. Unmatched junction bases numbered 8, after V lost 2 bases and J lost 11 bases. Germline assignment: CDR1 MNHNS and CDR2 SASEGT.